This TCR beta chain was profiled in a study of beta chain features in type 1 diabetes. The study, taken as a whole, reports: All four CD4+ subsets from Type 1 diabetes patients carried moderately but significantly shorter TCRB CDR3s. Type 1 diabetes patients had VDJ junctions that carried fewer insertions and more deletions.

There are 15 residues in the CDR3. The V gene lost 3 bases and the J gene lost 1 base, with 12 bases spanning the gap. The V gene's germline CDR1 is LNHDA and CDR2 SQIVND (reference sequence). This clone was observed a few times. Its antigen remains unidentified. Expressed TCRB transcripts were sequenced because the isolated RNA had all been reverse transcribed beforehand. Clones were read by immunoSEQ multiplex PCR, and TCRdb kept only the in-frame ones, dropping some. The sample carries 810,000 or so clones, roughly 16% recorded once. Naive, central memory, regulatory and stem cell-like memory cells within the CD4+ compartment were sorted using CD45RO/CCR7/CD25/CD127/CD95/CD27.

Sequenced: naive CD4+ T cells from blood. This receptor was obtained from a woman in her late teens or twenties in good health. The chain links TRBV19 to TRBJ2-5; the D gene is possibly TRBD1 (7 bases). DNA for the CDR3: TGTGCCAGTAGTATCGGCAGGGGGGCCCAAGAGACCCAGTACTTC. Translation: CASSIGRGAQETQYF.